A selection of T cell receptor beta chains follows, all from one sample in a study of blood T cell repertoires in COVID-19. Some clones are missing from TCRdb's copy, which holds only in-frame ones; the method was immunoSEQ multiplex PCR. The data show approximately 110,000 clones, with around four fifths seen just once and 15% to 20% held by the top ten. Sequenced sample: peripheral blood. The receptors originated from a woman between 55 and 75 years old with acute or convalescent COVID-19. CDR3s leave out the opening cysteine and the closing phenylalanine or tryptophan.

v_call,cdr3_aa
TRBV6-5,ASSPRVPDNEQF
TRBV5-1,ASSLTGGQPQH
TRBV5-6,ASTPGGVRSSYNEQF
TRBV15,ATSSLDRLAKNIQY
TRBV6-5,ASSTSPQRGETQY
TRBV12-3/TRBV12-4,ASTEGEQPQH
TRBV9,ASSVRQVRTYEQY
TRBV24-1,ATSDLAGTEKNEQF
TRBV30,ALNQGAKSYGYT
TRBV28,ASSLRDRGIYEQF
TRBV6-1,ASSDRGHGYT
TRBV24-1,ATSEGPGQETQY
TRBV3-1/TRBV3-2,ASSGTSGVTGEQY
TRBV28,ASSSSGAGHEKLF
TRBV6-5,ASSYAGVQETQY
TRBV9,ASSVLAGPNEKLF
TRBV15,ATSRDPGGPQY
TRBV28,ASSLGGRETEAF
TRBV28,ASSTGTANTEAF
TRBV6-5,ASSSGPRDGNEKLF
TRBV4-3,ASSQVAGISPLH
TRBV10-1,ASSDNYGELF
TRBV27,ASSLGSGSTGELF
TRBV19,ASSSRDLYGGELF
TRBV25-1,ASRGQGVSYEQY
TRBV3-1/TRBV3-2,ASSQTRGYSGNTIY